Detailed here is one T cell receptor (beta chain). CDR1 LNHNV and CDR2 YYDKDF come from the germline V gene (reference sequence). The germline V and J ends were trimmed by 2 bases and 3 bases, with 13 bases remaining between them. The CDR3 covers 15 residues. Both 60 Vbeta primers and 13 Jbeta primers went into the PCR. Profiling relied on immunoSEQ multiplex PCR, and the TCRdb table lists in-frame clones only, not all of them. The sample yields about 93,000 clones, roughly four fifths seen once. This specimen comes from a study of cytomegalovirus exposure and HLA in healthy donors. The sequence was collected from a man aged 45-60 years in good health and CMV-seronegative. The V and J genes are TRBV15 and TRBJ1-1, with D possibly TRBD1 on 6 matching bases. Sequenced input: PBMCs. CDR3 coding DNA: TGTGCCACCAGCAGAAGGGGGGGGTGGGACACTGAAGCTTTCTTT. Protein product: CATSRRGGWDTEAFF. Variable domain in full (rest from reference TRBV15 and TRBJ1-1): DAMVIQNPRYQVTQFGKPVTLSCSQTLNHNVMYWYQQKSSQAPKLLFHYYDKDFNNEADTPDNFQSRRPNTSFCFLDIRSPGLGDTAMYLCATSRRGGWDTEAFFGQGTRLTVV.